These 8 T cell receptor beta chains came from one sample sequenced in a study of cytomegalovirus exposure and HLA in healthy donors. PCR employed 60 Vbeta and 13 Jbeta primers. The method was immunoSEQ multiplex PCR; TCRdb's version includes in-frame clones alone and lacks a portion of them. The sample yields under 150,000 clones, 75% to 85% seen once. Sequencing used PBMCs. The source of these receptors is a woman aged 50 to 60 in good health and CMV-seropositive.

The chain employs TRBV2 and TRBJ1-2; a weak D match, TRBD1 (5 bases). The CDR3 is 13 residues long. V shed 4 bases and J shed 3 bases, with 9 bases lying between them. Looked up from germline, CDR1 is SNHLY and CDR2 is FYNNEI. CDR3 region: CASSVGGHYGYTF. In nucleotides, the CDR3 is TGTGCCAGCAGTGTCGGGGGACACTATGGCTACACCTTC.

DNA of the CDR3: TGTGCCAGCAGCTTCTCGACTAGCGGGATCGATGAGCAGTTCTTC. This translates into CASSFSTSGIDEQFF. The rearrangement uses TRBV7-3 and TRBJ2-1; TRBD2 aligns across 11 bases. With 3 bases clipped from V and 8 bases from J, the junction kept 6 bases outside the gene matches. The CDR3 length is 15 residues. Germline V lookup: CDR1 SGHTA, CDR2 FQGTGA.

This clone was seen once. The chain recombines TRBV4-3 with TRBJ1-2; D uncertain. CDR3 length equals 15 residues. The V end lost 0 bases, the J end lost 3 bases, and 11 bases lay between the germline ends. Looked up from germline, CDR1 is LGHNA and CDR2 is YSLEER. The CDR3 bases are TGCGCCAGCAGCCAAGAGCCGTCGCGGGACTATGGCTACACCTTC. Translating it yields CASSQEPSRDYGYTF.

This sequence joins TRBV2 and TRBJ1-6; 10 bases align to TRBD1. The CDR3 runs 14 residues. Germline loops: CDR1 SNHLY, CDR2 FYNNEI. Trimming cost V 6 bases and J 9 bases; bases outside gene matches: 5. The CDR3 region is CASRPGQGRSPLHF. CDR3 bases: TGTGCCAGCAGGCCGGGACAGGGGCGTTCACCCCTCCACTTT.

The V gene is TRBV7-3, the J gene TRBJ2-7, with D tentatively TRBD1 (6 bases). V lost 2 bases to trimming and J lost 7 bases, with 15 bases between them. The germline gives CDR1 SGHTA, CDR2 FQGTGA. This CDR3 is 14 amino acids long. CDR3 residues: CASSLQGRQNEQYF. For the CDR3, the DNA is TGTGCCAGCAGCTTACAGGGGCGCCAGAATGAGCAGTACTTC.

The CDR3 region has the DNA TGTGCCAGCAGTCCCCGGTCGGGGGGTATGGCCTATGGCTACACCTTC. Amino acids: CASSPRSGGMAYGYTF. The chain links TRBV27 to TRBJ1-2, with D possibly TRBD1 on 5 matching bases. The CDR3 has 16 amino acids. Germline CDR1 and CDR2: MNHEY and SMNVEV (reference sequence). Trimming pared 5 bases from V and 4 bases from J, leaving 20 bases between.

This clone has just a few counts. The chain is built from TRBV7-9 and TRBJ2-7; D possibly corresponds to TRBD2 (6 bases). From germline, CDR1 is SEHNR and CDR2 FQNEAQ (reference sequence). The CDR3 runs to 14 residues. The germline V and J ends were trimmed by 0 bases and 6 bases, with 12 bases remaining between them. Written as DNA, the CDR3 is TGTGCCAGCAGCTTAGCCGGGGACTTCGGCGAGCAGTACTTC. This sequence encodes CASSLAGDFGEQYF.

A single count supports this clone. The J gene is TRBJ2-5, the V gene TRBV2; TRBD2 agrees at 9 bases. The germline V gene encodes CDR1 SNHLY and CDR2 FYNNEI. With V trimmed by 3 bases and J by 5 bases, 7 bases remained unmatched. This CDR3 contains 15 residues. CDR3 nucleotide sequence: TGTGCCAGCAGTGAGAGCCTAGCGGGGAGGGAGACCCAGTACTTC. Protein product: CASSESLAGRETQYF.